Detailed here is one T cell receptor beta chain. The data originate from a study of blood T cell repertoires in COVID-19. The assay was immunoSEQ multiplex PCR, and TCRdb's table has in-frame clones only and misses some. This table has 200,000 to 250,000 clones, about 88% appearing once. The TCR was taken from a man aged 40-49 years with active or convalescent COVID-19. The material sequenced was peripheral blood.

The CDR3 protein is CASSARQSPGNTIYF. The CDR3 DNA reads as TGTGCCAGCAGCGCAAGACAGTCCCCTGGAAACACCATATATTTT. This chain joins TRBV7-2 and TRBJ1-3; the D gene is possibly TRBD1 (5 bases). Germline V gives CDR1 SGHTA, CDR2 FQGNSA. This CDR3 is 15 amino acids long. The V and J ends lost 5 bases and 2 bases respectively, with 13 bases between them. The whole variable domain, filled in from reference TRBV7-2 and TRBJ1-3, reads GAGVSQSPSNKVTEKGKDVELRCDPISGHTALYWYRQSLGQGLEFLIYFQGNSAPDKSGLPSDRFSAERTGGSVSTLTIQRTQQEDSAVYLCASSARQSPGNTIYFGEGSWLTVV.